One and the same sample provided the 27 T cell receptor beta chains below, sequenced in a study of identical twins. One entry per CDR3 protein results from TCRdb running MiXCR on the 5' RACE reads. The data hold around 100,000 distinct CDR3 sequences, with less than 6.5% observed a single time. The material sequenced was memory T cells sorted from blood. The origin of the receptors is a woman between 50 and 59 years old in good health.

In this sample, this clonotype turned up many times. The chain is built from TRBV4-2 and TRBJ2-3, with 7 bases identical to TRBD1. J lost 1 base, V lost 1 base, and 8 bases had no gene match. CDR1 is LGHNA, CDR2 YNFKEQ, per germline. The CDR3 totals 17 residues. CDR3 loop: CASSQAPTGSGTDTQYF. DNA for the CDR3: TGTGCCAGCAGCCAAGCCCCGACAGGGAGCGGCACAGATACGCAGTATTTT.

This clonotype was recorded a few times. V usage is TRBV24-1 and J usage is TRBJ2-3; 7 bases map to TRBD1. CDR3 size: 16 residues. CDR1 KGHDR and CDR2 SFDVKD come from the germline V gene. Unmatched junction bases numbered 9, after V lost 4 bases and J lost 3 bases. CDR3 loop: CATSETSTGKTDTQYF. Written as DNA, the CDR3 is TGTGCCACCAGTGAAACCTCGACAGGGAAGACAGATACGCAGTATTTT.

This clonotype was seen repeatedly, ten times or more. A read error may produce the germline difference seen at one junction end. This rearrangement joins TRBV11-2 to TRBJ1-4; no definite D call. The CDR3 contains 12 residues. Germline V gives CDR1 SGHAT, CDR2 FQNNGV. The CDR3 region is CASSLAVGPSFW. CDR3 bases: TGTGCCAGCAGCCTTGCGGTCGGTCCTAGTTTTTGG.

This clonotype was detected many times. The chain joins TRBV29-1 to TRBJ1-1, with 8 bases aligning to TRBD1. Trimming at V came to 4 bases and at J to 10 bases, leaving 8 bases not matched to a gene. This CDR3 comprises 12 residues. CDR1 is SQVTM, CDR2 ANQGSEA, per germline. CDR3 nucleotides: TGCAGCGTTGGGGACAGGACTAGCAGAGCTTTCTTT. It yields the protein CSVGDRTSRAFF.

The sample holds many counts of this clonotype. The chain is built from TRBV12-3 or TRBV12-4 and TRBJ2-3; 10 bases are a match to TRBD1. V was pared by 3 bases and J by 11 bases, with 14 bases of the junction left unmatched. The CDR3 totals 16 residues. The CDR3 DNA follows: TGTGCCAGCAGTTTTGGGGCGGGACAGGGGACCTCGGGGCAGTATTTT. Translation: CASSFGAGQGTSGQYF.

There are many counts of this clonotype. J is TRBJ2-7 and V is TRBV12-5; D might be TRBD1 or TRBD2, each matching 7 bases. This CDR3 is built from 15 residues. The V and J ends lost 5 bases and 1 base respectively, with 15 bases between them. Germline V lookup: CDR1 LGHNT, CDR2 FRNRAP. The CDR3 sequence: CASGRTGLESYEQYF. The CDR3 region has the DNA TGTGCTAGTGGTAGGACAGGACTAGAGTCCTACGAGCAGTACTTC.

The chain joins TRBV7-2 to TRBJ2-2; D perhaps matches TRBD1 (5 bases). The CDR3 is made up of 14 amino acids. V lost 1 base to trimming and J lost 3 bases, with 6 bases between them. Germline values: CDR1 SGHTA, CDR2 FQGNSA. The CDR3 region has the DNA TGTGCCAGCAGCTTAGAACAGGACACCGGGGAGCTGTTTTTT. Translating gives CASSLEQDTGELFF.

The rearrangement links TRBV6-4 to TRBJ2-1; TRBD2 matches 9 bases. The CDR3 totals 16 residues. Germline lookup yields CDR1 MRHNA and CDR2 SNTAGT. Unmatched junction bases numbered 10, after V lost 6 bases and J lost 4 bases. In DNA form, the CDR3 reads TGTGCCAGCAGAGCACATAGCGGGAGTTCTTACAATGAGCAGTTCTTC. The encoded protein is CASRAHSGSSYNEQFF.

This clonotype was seen many times. The chain joins TRBV5-1 to TRBJ2-7; the D gene is possibly TRBD1 (6 bases). Trimming shortened V by 2 bases and J by 5 bases, and 14 bases separated the two germline ends. Germline V gene data show CDR1 as SGHRS and CDR2 as YFSETQ. The CDR3 extends over 14 amino acids. Written as DNA, the CDR3 is TGCGCCAGCAGCTTTAGACAGGACCTCCACGAGCAGTACTTC. It is translated as CASSFRQDLHEQYF.

This clonotype was recorded many times. The chain combines TRBV6-6 with TRBJ2-3; D tentatively reads TRBD1 or TRBD2 (6 bases each). Germline CDR1 and CDR2: MNHNY and SVGAGI (reference sequence). V was cut by 2 bases and J by 6 bases, with 12 bases left in between. This CDR3 contains 14 residues. The CDR3: CASSYPTRGDTQYF. CDR3 sequence (DNA): TGTGCCAGCAGTTACCCGACTAGGGGGGATACGCAGTATTTT.

This clonotype was seen ten or more times. This chain links TRBV30 with TRBJ2-7, with TRBD2 matching 8 bases. V shed 1 base and J 6 bases; nucleotides not matched to a gene: 8. Germline assignment: CDR1 GTSNPN and CDR2 SVGIG (reference sequence). This CDR3 contains 14 residues. Written as DNA, the CDR3 is TGTGCCTGGAGTGACGCCCGGCGGGAGGTCGAGCAGTACTTC. Translation: CAWSDARREVEQYF.

Many counts were recorded for this clonotype. This chain links TRBV11-2 with TRBJ2-2; 7 bases line up with TRBD2. The CDR3 spans 17 residues. V shed 2 bases, J shed 1 base, and the junction held 7 bases outside the gene matches. Germline assignment: CDR1 SGHAT and CDR2 FQNNGV. Written as DNA, the CDR3 is TGTGCCAGCAGCTTAATGCCCCGCGGGGGGAACACCGGGGAGCTGTTTTTT. It specifies CASSLMPRGGNTGELFF.

This clonotype occurred many times. The V and J genes are TRBV3-1 and TRBJ2-7; D might be TRBD2 (6 bases). V was pared by 6 bases and J by 1 base, with 13 bases between. The CDR3 is made up of 14 amino acids. Germline loops: CDR1 LGHDT, CDR2 YNNKEL (reference sequence). DNA for the CDR3: TGTGCCAGCAGTTTTGGGGGGAGTTCCTACGAGCAGTACGTC. The encoded protein is CASSFGGSSYEQYV.

This clonotype has just a few counts. This chain uses TRBV20-1 with TRBJ2-5, with 7 bases lining up with TRBD2. Trimming took 0 bases from V and 13 from J; bases not matched to a gene: 11. From germline, CDR1 is DFQATT and CDR2 SNEGSKA (reference sequence). The CDR3 runs 13 residues. The CDR3 here is CSAREMGEGGLYF. The CDR3 DNA is TGCAGTGCTAGAGAAATGGGGGAGGGTGGTTTGTACTTC.

This clonotype appeared many times. The genes are TRBV30 and TRBJ2-7; the D is unclear. Between the trimmed V and J ends, which lost 2 bases and 2 bases, there was a span of 10 bases. The CDR3 sequence is 13 residues long. Looked up from germline, CDR1 is GTSNPN and CDR2 is SVGIG (reference sequence). CDR3 nucleotides: TGTGCCTGGAGTAAGGCCGAGCCCTACGAGCAGTACTTC. The encoded protein is CAWSKAEPYEQYF.

The sample holds many counts of this clonotype. This chain joins TRBV3-1 and TRBJ2-2; 7 bases fit TRBD2. The CDR3 is 17 residues long. CDR1 LGHDT and CDR2 YNNKEL come from the germline V gene (reference sequence). V shed 0 bases, J shed 4 bases, and the junction held 8 bases outside the gene matches. DNA for the CDR3: TGTGCCAGCAGCCAAGATTACCCAGCGGGATCCACCGGGGAGCTGTTTTTT. Translating gives CASSQDYPAGSTGELFF.

This clonotype was observed a few times. The CDR3 sequence is CSASEGPNTEAFF. CDR3 DNA: TGCAGTGCTAGTGAGGGGCCGAACACTGAAGCTTTCTTT. The chain recombines TRBV20-1 with TRBJ1-1; perhaps TRBD1 as D (5 bases). Germline loops: CDR1 DFQATT, CDR2 SNEGSKA (reference sequence). Trimming shortened V by 3 bases and J by 1 base, and 9 bases separated the two germline ends. The CDR3 covers 13 residues.

This clonotype was observed at least ten times. The gene calls are TRBV6-2 or TRBV6-3 and TRBJ2-1; the match to TRBD2 covers 11 bases. V lost 5 bases, J lost 12 bases, and 12 bases stayed unmatched. Germline CDR1 MNHEY, CDR2 SVGEGT. CDR3 length: 15 residues. CDR3 DNA sequence: TGTGCCAGCAGTACCGGGACTAGCGGAGGGGACACGCAGTTCTTC. This translates into CASSTGTSGGDTQFF.

This clonotype was counted many times. This chain uses TRBV4-1 with TRBJ1-2; D not resolved. Looked up from germline, CDR1 is MGHRA and CDR2 is YSYEKL. V shed 4 bases and J shed 1 base, with 10 bases lying between them. The CDR3 is made up of 14 amino acids. CDR3 nucleotides: TGCGCCAGCAGCCCGGACGCTATTAACTATGGCTACACCTTC. Translating gives CASSPDAINYGYTF.

The table lists this clonotype with many counts. This sequence joins TRBV3-1 and TRBJ2-4; possibly TRBD1 for D (5 bases). From germline, CDR1 is LGHDT and CDR2 YNNKEL (reference sequence). This CDR3 contains 11 residues. The V and J ends lost 8 bases and 13 bases respectively, with 15 bases between them. The CDR3 DNA follows: TGTGCCAGCGGGGCCTACGCGGACCAGTACTTC. The encoded protein is CASGAYADQYF.

The sample holds many counts of this clonotype. The chain uses TRBV4-2 and TRBJ2-1; 8 bases fit TRBD2. Trimming took 0 bases from V and 15 from J; bases not matched to a gene: 7. The germline V gene encodes CDR1 LGHNA and CDR2 YNFKEQ. CDR3 size: 13 residues. The CDR3 reads CASSQDKREIPFF. The CDR3 region has the DNA TGTGCCAGCAGCCAAGATAAGCGGGAGATTCCGTTCTTC.

This clonotype came up many times. The chain employs TRBV3-1 and TRBJ1-5; possibly TRBD1 for D (6 bases). The CDR3 has 19 residues. Trimming took 0 bases from V and 0 from J, leaving 18 bases between them. Germline values: CDR1 LGHDT, CDR2 YNNKEL (reference sequence). The CDR3 DNA is TGTGCCAGCAGCCAAGAAACCGGAGGGGGGATATATAGCAATCAGCCCCAGCATTTT. It is translated as CASSQETGGGIYSNQPQHF.

In its sample, this clonotype was seen many times. The rearrangement joins TRBV12-3 or TRBV12-4 to TRBJ2-1; TRBD2 matches at 14 bases. V trimming: 4 bases; J trimming: 7 bases; junction bases outside the gene matches: 0. This CDR3 is built from 14 residues. The CDR3 reads CASSWTSGGNEQFF. The CDR3 DNA sequence: TGTGCCAGCAGTTGGACTAGCGGGGGGAATGAGCAGTTCTTC.

The chain carries TRBV18 and TRBJ2-1; D remains ambiguous. Germline V gene lookup returns CDR1 KGHSH and CDR2 LQKENI. Between the trimmed V and J ends, which lost 6 bases and 8 bases, there was a span of 14 bases. The CDR3 has 13 residues. Written as DNA, the CDR3 is TGTGCCAGCTCCGCCCCCCTTGTGGATGAGCAGTTCTTC. Translated: CASSAPLVDEQFF.

Ten or more counts support this clonotype. V gene TRBV3-1 combines with J gene TRBJ1-4, with D possibly matching TRBD1 (5 bases). The germline CDR1 and CDR2 sequences are LGHDT and YNNKEL (reference sequence). The CDR3 extends over 14 amino acids. V was shortened by 1 base and J by 5 bases, with 8 bases between the two germline ends. The CDR3 loop reads CASSQAGRNEKLFF. The CDR3 bases are TGTGCCAGCAGCCAAGCAGGGAGGAATGAAAAACTGTTTTTT. The entire variable domain, with the rest obtained from reference TRBV3-1 and TRBJ1-4, is as follows: DTAVSQTPKYLVTQMGNDKSIKCEQNLGHDTMYWYKQDSKKFLKIMFSYNNKELIINETVPNRFSPKSPDKAHLNLHINSLELGDSAVYFCASSQAGRNEKLFFGSGTQLSVL.

This clonotype was recorded at least ten times. The gene calls are TRBV20-1 and TRBJ2-4; no clear D gene. V lost 6 bases to trimming and J lost 0 bases, with 15 bases between them. Per the germline V gene, CDR1 is DFQATT and CDR2 is SNEGSKA (reference sequence). The CDR3 totals 15 residues. The CDR3, as DNA: TGCAGTGCCGCCCTTGGGCCCGTAGCCAAAAACATTCAGTACTTC. Translating gives CSAALGPVAKNIQYF.

This clonotype occurred a few times. This chain uses TRBV19 with TRBJ2-1, with 10 positions matching TRBD2. Germline assignment: CDR1 LNHDA and CDR2 SQIVND (reference sequence). J lost 10 bases, V lost 7 bases, and 19 bases had no gene match. CDR3 length: 17 residues. CDR3 sequence reads: CASTEGGLSGRAGEQFF. The CDR3 DNA reads TGTGCCAGTACCGAAGGGGGCCTCAGCGGGAGGGCCGGAGAGCAGTTCTTC.